This T cell receptor beta chain is drawn from a study of T cells after yellow fever vaccination. Study overall: Preparation of fractions with low cell numbers was performed using SMART-Seq v4 Ultra Low Input.

Ten or more counts support this clonotype. V lost 1 base to trimming and J lost 0 bases; unmatched junction nucleotides: 3. This CDR3 has 15 residues. Per germline, CDR1 SGHTA and CDR2 FQGNSA. UMIs and a universal primer site were added when TCR cDNA was made by 5'RACE template switching. Each CDR3 protein gets one entry after TCRdb re-called the 5' RACE reads with MiXCR. This sample has 250,000 or so distinct CDR3 sequences, with roughly 6.8% found just once. Sequenced here: CD4+ T cells sorted from PBMCs, sampled on the day of the yellow fever booster vaccination. The chain recombines TRBV7-2 with TRBJ2-7; TRBD2 aligns across 7 bases. The origin of this receptor is a young man who received the YFV17D yellow fever vaccine. The CDR3 sequence is CASSLEGGSSYEQYF. In nucleotides, the CDR3 is TGTGCCAGCAGCTTAGAGGGCGGGAGCTCCTACGAGCAGTACTTC.